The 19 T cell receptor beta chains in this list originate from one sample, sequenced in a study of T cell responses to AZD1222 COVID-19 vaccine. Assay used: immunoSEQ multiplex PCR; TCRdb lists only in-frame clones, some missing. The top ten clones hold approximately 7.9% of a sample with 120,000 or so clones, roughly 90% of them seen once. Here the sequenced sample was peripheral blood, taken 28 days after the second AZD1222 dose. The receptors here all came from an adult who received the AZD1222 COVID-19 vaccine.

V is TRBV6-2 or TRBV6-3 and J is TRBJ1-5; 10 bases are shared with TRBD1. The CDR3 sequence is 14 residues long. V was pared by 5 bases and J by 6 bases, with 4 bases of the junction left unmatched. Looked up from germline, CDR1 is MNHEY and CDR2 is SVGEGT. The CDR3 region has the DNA TGTGCCAGCAGTCGAGGGACAGGGGTTCAGCCCCAGCATTTT. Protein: CASSRGTGVQPQHF.

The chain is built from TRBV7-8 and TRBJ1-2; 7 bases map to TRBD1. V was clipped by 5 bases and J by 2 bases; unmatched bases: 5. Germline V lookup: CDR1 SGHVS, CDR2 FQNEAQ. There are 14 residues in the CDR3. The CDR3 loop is CASSPGRGNYGYTF. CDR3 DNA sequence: TGTGCCAGCAGCCCAGGCAGGGGGAACTATGGCTACACCTTC.

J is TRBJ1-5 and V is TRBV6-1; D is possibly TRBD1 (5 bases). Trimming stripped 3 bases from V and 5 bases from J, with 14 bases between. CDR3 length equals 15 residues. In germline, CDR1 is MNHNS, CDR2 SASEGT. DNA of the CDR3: TGTGCCAGCAGTGATACCGGGAAGGGGTATCAGCCCCAGCATTTT. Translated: CASSDTGKGYQPQHF.

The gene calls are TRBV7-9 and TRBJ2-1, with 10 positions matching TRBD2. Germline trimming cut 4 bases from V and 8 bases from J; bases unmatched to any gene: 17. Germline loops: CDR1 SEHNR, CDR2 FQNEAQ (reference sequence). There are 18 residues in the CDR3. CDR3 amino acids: CASSSGRRGLAGEDEQFF. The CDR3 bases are TGTGCCAGCAGCTCAGGACGCAGAGGTCTAGCGGGAGAGGATGAGCAGTTCTTC.

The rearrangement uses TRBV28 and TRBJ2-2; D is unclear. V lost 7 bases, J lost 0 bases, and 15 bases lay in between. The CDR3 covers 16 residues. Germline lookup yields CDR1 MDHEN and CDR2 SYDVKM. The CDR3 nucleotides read TGTGCCAGCACCCCGTTATCCAAAGCGAACACCGGGGAGCTGTTTTTT. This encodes CASTPLSKANTGELFF.

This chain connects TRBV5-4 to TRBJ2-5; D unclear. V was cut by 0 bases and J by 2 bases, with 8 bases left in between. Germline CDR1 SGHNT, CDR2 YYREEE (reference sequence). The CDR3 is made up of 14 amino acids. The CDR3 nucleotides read TGTGCCAGCAGCTTGGAGGGTTTACAAGAGACCCAGTACTTC. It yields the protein CASSLEGLQETQYF.

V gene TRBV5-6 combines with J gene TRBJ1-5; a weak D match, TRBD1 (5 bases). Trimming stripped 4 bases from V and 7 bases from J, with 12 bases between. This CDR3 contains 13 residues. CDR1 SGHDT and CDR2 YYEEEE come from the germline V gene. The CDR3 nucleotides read TGTGCCAGCAGCAGAGGGGTTCTCCAGCCCCAGCATTTT. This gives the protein CASSRGVLQPQHF.

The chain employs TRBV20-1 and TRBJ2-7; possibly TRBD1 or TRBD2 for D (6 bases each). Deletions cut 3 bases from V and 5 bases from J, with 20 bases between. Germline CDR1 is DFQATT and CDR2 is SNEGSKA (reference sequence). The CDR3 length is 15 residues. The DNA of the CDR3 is TGCAGTGCTAGTGGACTACAGGGTAGTTCTGACGAGCAGTACTTC. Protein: CSASGLQGSSDEQYF.

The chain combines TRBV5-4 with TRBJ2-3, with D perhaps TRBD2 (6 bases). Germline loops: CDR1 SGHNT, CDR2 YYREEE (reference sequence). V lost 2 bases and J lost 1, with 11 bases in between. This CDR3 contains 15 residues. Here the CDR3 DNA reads TGTGCCAGCAGCTTCTCAGCTAGCGGCACAGATACGCAGTATTTT. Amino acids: CASSFSASGTDTQYF.

The CDR3 spells CAISDNLVAGGEYEQFF. As DNA, the CDR3 is TGTGCCATCAGTGATAACTTGGTAGCGGGGGGAGAATATGAGCAGTTCTTC. The chain has TRBV10-3 and TRBJ2-1, with 10 bases aligning to TRBD2. Germline V gene sequence: CDR1 ENHRY, CDR2 SYGVKD. The CDR3 covers 17 residues. The V gene end was trimmed by 3 bases and the J gene end by 8 bases; junction bases not matched to a gene: 13.

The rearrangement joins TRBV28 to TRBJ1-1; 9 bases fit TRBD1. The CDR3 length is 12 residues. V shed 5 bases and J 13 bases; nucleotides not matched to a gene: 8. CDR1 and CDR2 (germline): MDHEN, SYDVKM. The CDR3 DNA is TGTGCCAGCAGTCCTCCGGGACAGGGTGGTTTCTTT. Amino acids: CASSPPGQGGFF.

CDR3 bases: TGCGCCAGCAGTGAGTCGGGACTAGCGGTACACACCGGGGAGCTGTTTTTT. Residues: CASSESGLAVHTGELFF. This chain uses TRBV10-2 with TRBJ2-2; 11 bases match TRBD2. V lost 0 bases to trimming and J lost 3 bases; unmatched junction nucleotides: 3. Germline CDR1 reads WSHSY; CDR2 reads SAAADI. The CDR3 runs 17 residues.

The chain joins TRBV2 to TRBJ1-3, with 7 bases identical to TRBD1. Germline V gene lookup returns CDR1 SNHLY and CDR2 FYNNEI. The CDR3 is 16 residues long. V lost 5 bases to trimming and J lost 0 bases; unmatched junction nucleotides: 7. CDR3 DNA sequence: TGTGCCAGCAGTCAGGAGGGGGCCTTCTCTGGAAACACCATATATTTT. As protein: CASSQEGAFSGNTIYF.

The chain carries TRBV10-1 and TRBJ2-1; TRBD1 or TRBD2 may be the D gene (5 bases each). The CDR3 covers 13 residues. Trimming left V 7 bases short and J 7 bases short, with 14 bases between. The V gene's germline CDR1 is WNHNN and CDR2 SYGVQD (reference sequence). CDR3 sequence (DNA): TGCGCCAGCAACCTTGAGGGGTCGAATGAGCAGTTCTTC. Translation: CASNLEGSNEQFF.

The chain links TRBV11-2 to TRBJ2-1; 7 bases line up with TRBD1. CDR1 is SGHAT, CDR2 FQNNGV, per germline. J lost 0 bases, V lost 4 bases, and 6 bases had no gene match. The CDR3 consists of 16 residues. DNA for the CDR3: TGTGCCAGCAGCTCGCACCGGGACAGCTCCTACAATGAGCAGTTCTTC. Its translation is CASSSHRDSSYNEQFF.

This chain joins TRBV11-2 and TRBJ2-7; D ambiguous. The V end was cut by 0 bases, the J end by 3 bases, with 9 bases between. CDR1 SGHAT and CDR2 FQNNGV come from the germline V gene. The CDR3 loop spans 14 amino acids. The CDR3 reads CASSLDGIGYEQYF. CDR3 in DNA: TGTGCCAGCAGCTTAGATGGCATCGGCTACGAGCAGTACTTC.

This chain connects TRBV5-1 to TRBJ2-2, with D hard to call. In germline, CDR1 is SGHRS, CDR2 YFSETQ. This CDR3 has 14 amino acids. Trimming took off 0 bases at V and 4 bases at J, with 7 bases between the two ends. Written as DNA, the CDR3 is TGCGCCAGCAGCTTGGAGTCTCGCACCGGGGAGCTGTTTTTT. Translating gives CASSLESRTGELFF. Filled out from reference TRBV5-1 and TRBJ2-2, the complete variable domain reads KAGVTQTPRYLIKTRGQQVTLSCSPISGHRSVSWYQQTPGQGLQFLFEYFSETQRNKGNFPGRFSGRQFSNSRSEMNVSTLELGDSALYLCASSLESRTGELFFGEGSRLTVL.

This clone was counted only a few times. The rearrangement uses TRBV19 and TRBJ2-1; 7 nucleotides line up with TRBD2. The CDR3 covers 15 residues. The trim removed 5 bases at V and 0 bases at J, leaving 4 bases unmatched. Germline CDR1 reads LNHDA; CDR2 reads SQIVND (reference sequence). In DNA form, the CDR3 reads TGTGCCAGTAGTCGAGGCGGGAGCTCCTACAATGAGCAGTTCTTC. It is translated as CASSRGGSSYNEQFF. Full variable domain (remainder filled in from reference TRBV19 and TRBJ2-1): DGGITQSPKYLFRKEGQNVTLSCEQNLNHDAMYWYRQDPGQGLRLIYYSQIVNDFQKGDIAEGYSVSREKKESFPLTVTSAQKNPTAFYLCASSRGGSSYNEQFFGPGTRLTVL.

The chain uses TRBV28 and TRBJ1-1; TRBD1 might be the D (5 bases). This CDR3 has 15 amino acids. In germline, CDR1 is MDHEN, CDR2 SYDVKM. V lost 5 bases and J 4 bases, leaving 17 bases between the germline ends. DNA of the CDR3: TGTGCCAGCAGTGCAAATAGCGGGGGGTTCACTGAAGCTTTCTTT. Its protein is CASSANSGGFTEAFF.